These 27 T cell receptor beta chains were sequenced from one sample in a study of beta chain features in type 1 diabetes. Regarding the study as a whole: A moderate, significant TCRB CDR3 shortening appeared in type 1 diabetes across four CD4+ subsets.

The authors reverse transcribed all of the isolated RNA, so sequencing captured expressed TCRB transcripts. The data were produced by immunoSEQ multiplex PCR, yet TCRdb's version contains in-frame clones alone and is incomplete. The sample contains hundreds of thousands of clones, roughly an eighth of which appear only once. Their antigens are not known. Sequenced material: naive CD4+ T cells from blood. Receptor source: a man aged 25 to 45 with type 1 diabetes.

This clone was counted only a few times. J is TRBJ2-7 and V is TRBV7-9; tentative D call: TRBD1 (6 bases). The CDR3 sequence is 15 residues long. Per germline, CDR1 SEHNR and CDR2 FQNEAQ (reference sequence). Trimming left V 4 bases short and J 0 bases short, with 13 bases between. The CDR3 sequence: CASSSDRRSSYEQYF. In nucleotides, the CDR3 is TGTGCCAGCAGCTCGGACAGACGTAGCTCCTACGAGCAGTACTTC.

This clone has a handful of counts. The chain employs TRBV11-1 and TRBJ1-1; D is possibly TRBD1 (5 bases). The germline V gene encodes CDR1 SGHAT and CDR2 FQDESV (reference sequence). This CDR3 is 13 amino acids long. V shed 5 bases and J shed 3 bases, with 10 bases lying between them. The CDR3 spells CASSLQEYTEAFF. The CDR3 DNA reads TGTGCCAGCAGCCTACAGGAGTACACTGAAGCTTTCTTT.

In this sample, this clone turned up a few times. The chain has TRBV5-1 and TRBJ2-7; the D gene is possibly TRBD1 (5 bases). Germline V gene lookup returns CDR1 SGHRS and CDR2 YFSETQ. The CDR3 is made up of 14 amino acids. V was trimmed by 4 bases and J by 3 bases, leaving 14 bases between them. In DNA, the CDR3 is TGCGCCAGCAGCCCCAGGCTAGGGGACTACGAGCAGTACTTC. The encoded protein is CASSPRLGDYEQYF.

The chain uses TRBV9 and TRBJ2-7; 8 positions agree with TRBD2. Germline values: CDR1 SGDLS, CDR2 YYNGEE. The J segment lost 0 bases and the V segment lost 0 bases, leaving 5 bases of the junction unmatched. The CDR3 sequence is 16 residues long. CDR3 bases: TGTGCCAGCAGCGTAGGGGGCGGGAGGAGCTCCTACGAGCAGTACTTC. Its translation is CASSVGGGRSSYEQYF.

This clone occurred a few times. The V and J genes are TRBV28 and TRBJ1-2; TRBD1 matches 7 bases. With V trimmed by 1 base and J by 8 bases, 4 bases remained unmatched. The CDR3 runs 13 residues. The germline V gene has CDR1 MDHEN and CDR2 SYDVKM. The CDR3 loop is CASSLFGTDGYTF. CDR3 DNA: TGTGCCAGCAGTTTATTCGGGACAGACGGCTACACCTTC.

The chain has TRBV18 and TRBJ2-1; D is undetermined. Germline V lookup: CDR1 KGHSH, CDR2 LQKENI. The V and J ends lost 2 bases and 10 bases respectively, with 12 bases between them. This CDR3 region has 13 residues. As DNA, the CDR3 is TGTGCCAGCTCACCAAGGAGTACCCTGGAGCAGTTCTTC. Translation gives CASSPRSTLEQFF.

V and J are TRBV7-8 and TRBJ2-2; 9 positions match TRBD2. Per germline, CDR1 SGHVS and CDR2 FQNEAQ. The CDR3 has 17 amino acids. The V and J ends lost 4 bases and 5 bases, in that order; junction bases with no gene match: 11. The CDR3 loop reads CASSSSGNPARTGELFF. In nucleotides, the CDR3 is TGTGCCAGCAGCTCTAGCGGGAACCCAGCTCGGACCGGGGAGCTGTTTTTT.

The chain links TRBV7-6 to TRBJ2-1; tentative D call: TRBD2 (6 bases). Germline values: CDR1 SGHVS, CDR2 FNYEAQ. CDR3 length: 14 residues. V gave up 8 bases and J gave up 7 bases, with 18 bases separating them. The CDR3 DNA reads TGTGCCAGCGCCCCTTACATCCGGGGGAATGAGCAGTTCTTC. It is translated as CASAPYIRGNEQFF.

The CDR3 is CSVARGHAEAFF. CDR3 nucleotides: TGCAGCGTTGCGAGGGGGCATGCTGAAGCTTTCTTT. J is TRBJ1-1 and V is TRBV29-1; 7 nucleotides line up with TRBD1. The CDR3 is 12 residues long. V shed 4 bases, J shed 6 bases, and the junction held 5 bases outside the gene matches. Germline CDR1 reads SQVTM; CDR2 reads ANQGSEA.

This clone showed up just a few times. The chain joins TRBV18 to TRBJ2-3, with 9 bases aligning to TRBD2. V dropped 3 bases and J dropped 3; count of bases not matched to a gene: 7. The CDR3 length is 16 residues. Germline V gives CDR1 KGHSH, CDR2 LQKENI. The CDR3 reads CASSPTSGRKTDTQYF. CDR3 coding DNA: TGTGCCAGCTCACCGACTAGCGGCCGAAAGACAGATACGCAGTATTTT.

This clone has a handful of counts. The chain uses TRBV5-5 and TRBJ2-2; D call uncertain. Trimming shortened V by 7 bases and J by 0 bases, and 16 bases separated the two germline ends. CDR3 length equals 16 residues. Looked up from germline, CDR1 is SGHKS and CDR2 is YYEKEE (reference sequence). The CDR3 reads CASQKREVPNTGELFF. The CDR3 DNA is TGTGCCAGCCAAAAGCGAGAGGTCCCGAACACCGGGGAGCTGTTTTTT.

The gene calls are TRBV7-8 and TRBJ2-7; D is perhaps TRBD2 (5 bases). Germline CDR1 and CDR2: SGHVS and FQNEAQ. The CDR3 spans 15 residues. V lost 4 bases and J lost 6, with 19 bases in between. The DNA for the CDR3 is TGTGCCAGCAGCTCTCATAGGGTCGGAACTAGCGAGCAGTACTTC. This codes for CASSSHRVGTSEQYF.

The sample holds a few counts of this clone. The genes are TRBV7-8 and TRBJ2-5; D possibly corresponds to TRBD1 (6 bases). The CDR3 contains 15 residues. Germline CDR1 is SGHVS and CDR2 is FQNEAQ. V dropped 4 bases and J dropped 4 bases, with 16 bases sitting between them. CDR3 in amino acids: CASSSSLRGRETQYF. The CDR3 nucleotides read TGTGCCAGCAGCTCCTCCTTAAGGGGGAGAGAGACCCAGTACTTC.

The chain has TRBV5-1 and TRBJ1-5, with no clear D. The CDR3 length is 16 residues. CDR1 and CDR2 (germline): SGHRS, YFSETQ. V lost 4 bases, J lost 3 bases, and 17 bases lay in between. In DNA, the CDR3 is TGCGCCAGCAGCGCACATGATCAGCGGTCCAATCAGCCCCAGCATTTT. Residues: CASSAHDQRSNQPQHF.

This sequence joins TRBV5-1 and TRBJ1-5; TRBD1 matches at 10 bases. J lost 5 bases, V lost 4 bases, and 3 bases had no gene match. In germline, CDR1 is SGHRS, CDR2 YFSETQ. This CDR3 spans 14 amino acids. The CDR3 spells CASSPGTGDQPQHF. The DNA for the CDR3 is TGCGCCAGCAGCCCGGGGACAGGGGATCAGCCCCAGCATTTT.

A few counts support this clone. The chain has TRBV7-2 and TRBJ2-7; TRBD1 might be the D (6 bases). The CDR3 spans 15 residues. Trimming left V 5 bases short and J 1 base short, with 15 bases between. Germline CDR1 SGHTA, CDR2 FQGNSA. The CDR3 DNA is TGTGCCAGCAGCACGGGACACTTCTTATCCTACGAGCAGTACTTC. Translating it yields CASSTGHFLSYEQYF.

The CDR3 here is CASSSPGHSTDTQYF. DNA for the CDR3: TGTGCCAGCAGCTCTCCGGGACATAGCACAGATACGCAGTATTTT. The gene calls are TRBV5-6 and TRBJ2-3, with D possibly being TRBD1 (6 bases). The CDR3 spans 15 residues. Germline V lookup: CDR1 SGHDT, CDR2 YYEEEE. V was trimmed by 3 bases and J by 0 bases, leaving 11 bases between them.

The CDR3 nucleotides are TGTGCCAGCAGTGGAGCCGGAGGGCCCTACAATGAGCAGTTCTTC. Encoded protein: CASSGAGGPYNEQFF. The chain couples TRBV2 to TRBJ2-1, with D possibly matching TRBD2 (6 bases). The V gene lost 4 bases and the J gene lost 2 bases, with 12 bases spanning the gap. The CDR3 covers 15 residues. Germline lookup yields CDR1 SNHLY and CDR2 FYNNEI.

CDR3 in DNA: TGTGCCAGCAGCGTAGAGGGGGCCTCGTCATACAATGAGCAGTTCTTC. It encodes CASSVEGASSYNEQFF. This chain uses TRBV9 with TRBJ2-1, with 7 bases that match TRBD1. From germline, CDR1 is SGDLS and CDR2 YYNGEE. The V and J ends lost 0 bases and 4 bases, in that order; junction bases with no gene match: 7. This CDR3 region has 16 residues.

This clone has a handful of counts. The chain is built from TRBV9 and TRBJ2-5; D call uncertain. The CDR3 length is 13 residues. The V gene lost 0 bases and the J gene lost 5 bases, with 8 bases spanning the gap. Germline values: CDR1 SGDLS, CDR2 YYNGEE. CDR3 loop: CASSVVTGETQYF. The CDR3, as DNA: TGTGCCAGCAGCGTAGTGACTGGGGAGACCCAGTACTTC.

The chain carries TRBV4-3 and TRBJ1-2; 10 nucleotides line up with TRBD1. With 0 bases clipped from V and 8 bases from J, the junction kept 18 bases outside the gene matches. Germline CDR1 is LGHNA and CDR2 is YSLEER. The CDR3 sequence is 19 residues long. The chain's CDR3 is CASSQDLGGQGPLRLGYTF. DNA for the CDR3: TGCGCCAGCAGCCAAGATCTCGGGGGACAGGGGCCCCTCCGCCTCGGCTACACCTTC.

The chain is built from TRBV7-9 and TRBJ1-1; D remains ambiguous. CDR1 and CDR2 (germline): SEHNR, FQNEAQ (reference sequence). V lost 1 base to trimming and J lost 0 bases, with 9 bases between them. CDR3 size: 15 residues. The CDR3 DNA reads TGTGCCAGCAGCTTAGTTGCCAGGTTGAACACTGAAGCTTTCTTT. Its protein product is CASSLVARLNTEAFF.

This clone turned up a few times. This sequence joins TRBV29-1 and TRBJ2-1; TRBD2 agrees at 8 bases. The CDR3 length is 13 residues. Per the germline V gene, CDR1 is SQVTM and CDR2 is ANQGSEA. V shed 7 bases, J shed 12 bases, and the junction held 14 bases outside the gene matches. As DNA, the CDR3 is TGCAGCGGTACTAGCGGTCAGGTCTTGGGGCAGTTCTTC. Amino acids: CSGTSGQVLGQFF.

This clone was detected a few times. The chain has TRBV2 and TRBJ1-5; 7 bases fit TRBD1. Trimming removed 4 bases from V and 1 base from J; junction bases left unmatched: 4. Germline V gives CDR1 SNHLY, CDR2 FYNNEI. The CDR3 totals 15 residues. The CDR3 sequence: CASSGQGRSNQPQHF. Written as DNA, the CDR3 is TGTGCCAGCAGTGGACAGGGTAGGAGCAATCAGCCCCAGCATTTT. Full variable domain (rest looked up from reference TRBV2 and TRBJ1-5): EPEVTQTPSHQVTQMGQEVILRCVPISNHLYFYWYRQILGQKVEFLVSFYNNEISEKSEIFDDQFSVERPDGSNFTLKIRSTKLEDSAMYFCASSGQGRSNQPQHFGDGTRLSIL.

This sequence joins TRBV5-1 and TRBJ1-1; weak D call: TRBD1 (5 bases). The CDR3 extends over 14 amino acids. The germline V gene encodes CDR1 SGHRS and CDR2 YFSETQ. V lost 3 bases and J 2 bases, leaving 11 bases between the germline ends. As DNA, the CDR3 is TGCGCCAGCAGCTCTTTGACAGCTAACACTGAAGCTTTCTTT. This translates into CASSSLTANTEAFF.

The chain joins TRBV7-8 to TRBJ2-3, with D possibly TRBD2 on 6 matching bases. V was shortened by 4 bases and J by 10 bases, with 12 bases between the two germline ends. This CDR3 region has 12 residues. Per the germline V gene, CDR1 is SGHVS and CDR2 is FQNEAQ. Written as DNA, the CDR3 is TGTGCCAGCAGCTGGGACTTTCCCGCGCAGTATTTT. Amino acids: CASSWDFPAQYF.

A few counts support this clone. This chain uses TRBV28 with TRBJ1-1, with D possibly matching TRBD1 (5 bases). V was pared by 8 bases and J by 10 bases, with 23 bases between. The CDR3 consists of 14 residues. From germline, CDR1 is MDHEN and CDR2 SYDVKM. This CDR3 is CASLDQTAAFGAFF. CDR3 in DNA: TGTGCCAGCCTCGATCAGACAGCCGCCTTCGGAGCTTTCTTT. Based on the CDR3 plus reference TRBV28 and TRBJ1-1, the full variable domain is DVKVTQSSRYLVKRTGEKVFLECVQDMDHENMFWYRQDPGLGLRLIYFSYDVKMKEKGDIPEGYSVSREKKERFSLILESASTNQTSMYLCASLDQTAAFGAFFGQGTRLTVV.